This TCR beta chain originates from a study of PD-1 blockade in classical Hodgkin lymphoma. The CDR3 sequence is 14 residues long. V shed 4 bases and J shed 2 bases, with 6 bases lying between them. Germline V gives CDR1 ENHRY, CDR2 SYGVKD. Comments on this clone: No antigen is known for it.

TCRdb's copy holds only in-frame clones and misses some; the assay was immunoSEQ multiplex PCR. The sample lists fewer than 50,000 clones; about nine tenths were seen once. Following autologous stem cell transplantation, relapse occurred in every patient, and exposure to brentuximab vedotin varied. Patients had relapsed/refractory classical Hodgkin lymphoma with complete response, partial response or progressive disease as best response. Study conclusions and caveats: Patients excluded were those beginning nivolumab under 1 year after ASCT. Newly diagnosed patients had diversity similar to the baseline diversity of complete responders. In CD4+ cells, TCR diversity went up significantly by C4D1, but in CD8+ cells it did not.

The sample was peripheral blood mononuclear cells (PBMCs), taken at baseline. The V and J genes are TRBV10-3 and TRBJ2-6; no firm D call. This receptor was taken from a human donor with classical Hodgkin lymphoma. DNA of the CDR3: TGTGCCATCAGTGGATCGGCTGGGGCCAACGTCCTGACTTTC. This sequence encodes CAISGSAGANVLTF.